A selection of T cell receptor beta chains follows, all from one sample in a study of shared clonotypes between healthy human individuals. TCRdb's copy holds only in-frame clones and misses some; the assay was immunoSEQ multiplex PCR. Altogether around 1.1 million clones are present, approximately 78% being singletons, with the ten largest covering 0.55% to 0.7%. The sequenced sample consisted of memory CD4+ T cells from PBMCs. The source is a man younger than 30 in good health. Some clones in this sample may be carry-over from other donors' samples. Each CDR3 is given with its conserved first and last residue. The order of the fields is V gene, D gene, clone size, J gene, CDR3 protein, CDR3 DNA. The D gene is left open where the match is weak. A row's size may be missing; if present it is once, few, many or a size class.

v_gene: TRBV5-1; d_gene: NA; abundance: NA; j_gene: TRBJ2-7; CDR3aa: CASSLGGVTYEQYF; CDR3nt: TGCGCCAGCAGCTTGGGGGGCGTAACCTACGAGCAGTACTTC
v_gene: TRBV4-1; d_gene: TRBD1; abundance: NA; j_gene: TRBJ2-7; CDR3aa: CASSRPGQGAREQYF; CDR3nt: TGCGCCAGCAGCCGCCCGGGACAGGGGGCGAGGGAGCAGTACTTC
v_gene: TRBV4-1; d_gene: NA; abundance: NA; j_gene: TRBJ2-1; CDR3aa: CASSQFFPNSYNEQFF; CDR3nt: TGCGCCAGCAGCCAATTCTTCCCGAACTCCTACAATGAGCAGTTCTTC
v_gene: TRBV2; d_gene: NA; abundance: NA; j_gene: TRBJ2-1; CDR3aa: CASSERAASSYNEQFF; CDR3nt: TGTGCCAGCAGTGAACGTGCGGCCAGCTCCTACAATGAGCAGTTCTTC
v_gene: TRBV27; d_gene: NA; abundance: NA; j_gene: TRBJ2-3; CDR3aa: CASSLSGSTDTQYF; CDR3nt: TGTGCCAGCAGTTTAAGTGGTAGCACAGATACGCAGTATTTT
v_gene: TRBV5-1; d_gene: TRBD1; abundance: many; j_gene: TRBJ2-5; CDR3aa: CASSYYRGETQYF; CDR3nt: TGCGCCAGCAGCTACTACAGGGGAGAGACCCAGTACTTC
v_gene: TRBV28; d_gene: TRBD2; abundance: NA; j_gene: TRBJ2-5; CDR3aa: CASRAMGLIQETQYF; CDR3nt: TGTGCCAGCAGAGCTATGGGACTAATACAAGAGACCCAGTACTTC
v_gene: TRBV10-2; d_gene: TRBD1; abundance: NA; j_gene: TRBJ2-7; CDR3aa: CASRSHTGQGLPANF; CDR3nt: TGCGCCAGCAGGTCGCATACGGGACAGGGACTCCCGGCGAACTTC
v_gene: TRBV20-1; d_gene: NA; abundance: NA; j_gene: TRBJ2-7; CDR3aa: CSARTREQYF; CDR3nt: TGCAGTGCTAGGACGAGAGAGCAGTACTTC
v_gene: TRBV28; d_gene: TRBD2; abundance: NA; j_gene: TRBJ2-5; CDR3aa: CASRPSGSGETQYF; CDR3nt: TGTGCCAGCAGGCCTAGCGGGAGCGGAGAGACCCAGTACTTC
v_gene: TRBV27; d_gene: TRBD1; abundance: once; j_gene: TRBJ2-7; CDR3aa: CASRRIPGTGKQYF; CDR3nt: TGTGCCAGCAGACGCATCCCCGGGACAGGGAAACAGTACTTC
v_gene: TRBV5-6; d_gene: NA; abundance: NA; j_gene: TRBJ2-5; CDR3aa: CASSLNLGETQYF; CDR3nt: TGTGCCAGCAGCTTGAATCTGGGAGAGACCCAGTACTTC
v_gene: TRBV4-2; d_gene: TRBD1; abundance: once; j_gene: TRBJ1-4; CDR3aa: CASSQTGQGANEKLFF; CDR3nt: TGTGCCAGCAGCCAAACGGGACAGGGGGCTAATGAAAAACTGTTTTTT
v_gene: TRBV4-2; d_gene: TRBD2; abundance: NA; j_gene: TRBJ2-7; CDR3aa: CASSQALTSVSYEQYF; CDR3nt: TGTGCCAGCAGCCAAGCACTGACTAGCGTCTCCTACGAGCAGTACTTC
v_gene: TRBV7-2; d_gene: TRBD2; abundance: NA; j_gene: TRBJ2-7; CDR3aa: CASSLAGEGRREQYF; CDR3nt: TGTGCCAGCAGCTTAGCGGGGGAGGGCCGCCGCGAGCAGTACTTC
v_gene: TRBV28; d_gene: TRBD1; abundance: NA; j_gene: TRBJ2-5; CDR3aa: CASSFGQGARETQYF; CDR3nt: TGTGCCAGCAGTTTCGGACAGGGGGCTAGAGAGACCCAGTACTTC
v_gene: TRBV11-2; d_gene: NA; abundance: NA; j_gene: TRBJ2-3; CDR3aa: CASSLDRLVGVADTQYF; CDR3nt: TGTGCCAGCAGCTTAGATCGCTTAGTGGGAGTCGCAGATACGCAGTATTTT
v_gene: TRBV2; d_gene: NA; abundance: NA; j_gene: TRBJ2-5; CDR3aa: CASSEGQETQYF; CDR3nt: TGTGCCAGCAGTGAGGGACAAGAGACCCAGTACTTC
v_gene: TRBV28; d_gene: NA; abundance: many; j_gene: TRBJ2-7; CDR3aa: CASPPPRGQPEVEQYF; CDR3nt: TGTGCCAGCCCTCCTCCTCGGGGGCAGCCGGAGGTCGAGCAGTACTTC
v_gene: TRBV4-1; d_gene: TRBD2; abundance: NA; j_gene: TRBJ2-5; CDR3aa: CASSQGGGVETQYF; CDR3nt: TGCGCCAGCAGCCAGGGGGGGGGTGTAGAGACCCAGTACTTC
v_gene: TRBV5-4; d_gene: TRBD2; abundance: once; j_gene: TRBJ2-1; CDR3aa: CASSWGTSGRNEQFF; CDR3nt: TGTGCCAGCAGCTGGGGGACTAGCGGGAGGAATGAGCAGTTCTTC
v_gene: TRBV2; d_gene: TRBD1; abundance: NA; j_gene: TRBJ1-2; CDR3aa: CASRKGDRGISGGYTF; CDR3nt: TGTGCCAGCAGGAAGGGGGACAGGGGCATTTCGGGTGGCTACACCTTC
v_gene: TRBV21-1; d_gene: NA; abundance: once; j_gene: TRBJ2-7; CDR3aa: CASRLTRELLYEQYF; CDR3nt: TGTGCCAGCAGACTTACGAGGGAACTCTTGTACGAGCAGTACTTC
v_gene: TRBV2; d_gene: NA; abundance: few; j_gene: TRBJ2-2; CDR3aa: CASSESSVPPDTGELFF; CDR3nt: TGTGCCAGCAGTGAATCCTCAGTCCCTCCCGACACCGGGGAGCTGTTTTTT
v_gene: TRBV6-1; d_gene: NA; abundance: NA; j_gene: TRBJ2-7; CDR3aa: CATRGGTQAEQYF; CDR3nt: TGTGCCACCCGAGGAGGGACCCAGGCCGAGCAGTACTTC
v_gene: TRBV28; d_gene: NA; abundance: NA; j_gene: TRBJ2-7; CDR3aa: CASSSLGGFYEQYF; CDR3nt: TGTGCCAGCAGTTCCCTAGGGGGGTTCTACGAGCAGTACTTC
v_gene: TRBV5-1; d_gene: TRBD1; abundance: once; j_gene: TRBJ2-7; CDR3aa: CASSLAPGGSSYEQYF; CDR3nt: TGCGCCAGCAGCTTAGCCCCAGGGGGCTCTTCCTACGAGCAGTACTTC
v_gene: TRBV9; d_gene: TRBD1; abundance: few; j_gene: TRBJ1-1; CDR3aa: CASSLGQGFPEAFF; CDR3nt: TGTGCCAGCAGCCTGGGACAGGGTTTTCCTGAAGCTTTCTTT
v_gene: TRBV9; d_gene: TRBD2; abundance: NA; j_gene: TRBJ2-2; CDR3aa: CASSVRASGNTGELFF; CDR3nt: TGTGCCAGCAGCGTAAGGGCTAGCGGGAACACCGGGGAGCTGTTTTTT
v_gene: TRBV29-1; d_gene: NA; abundance: few; j_gene: TRBJ2-1; CDR3aa: CSVGGLRDEQFF; CDR3nt: TGCAGCGTTGGAGGTCTTCGCGATGAGCAGTTCTTC
v_gene: TRBV20-1; d_gene: NA; abundance: NA; j_gene: TRBJ2-7; CDR3aa: CKVAVSYEQYF; CDR3nt: TGCAAGGTAGCGGTCTCCTACGAGCAGTACTTC
v_gene: TRBV10-3; d_gene: NA; abundance: NA; j_gene: TRBJ1-5; CDR3aa: CAISELDSPQPQHF; CDR3nt: TGTGCCATCAGTGAGTTAGACTCCCCTCAGCCCCAGCATTTT
v_gene: TRBV5-4; d_gene: NA; abundance: NA; j_gene: TRBJ2-3; CDR3aa: CASSLEFASDTQYF; CDR3nt: TGTGCCAGCAGCTTGGAATTCGCGTCAGATACGCAGTATTTT
v_gene: TRBV25-1; d_gene: TRBD1; abundance: NA; j_gene: TRBJ2-1; CDR3aa: CASSPPRDSSYNEQFF; CDR3nt: TGTGCCAGCAGTCCTCCGAGGGACAGCTCCTACAATGAGCAGTTCTTC
v_gene: TRBV6-4; d_gene: NA; abundance: NA; j_gene: TRBJ1-5; CDR3aa: CASSANEMDRATYSNQPQHF; CDR3nt: TGTGCCAGCAGTGCGAATGAAATGGACAGAGCCACATATAGCAATCAGCCCCAGCATTTT